The next 3 T cell receptor beta chains were all read from a single sample in a study of T cells in women clearing cervical HPV infection. The assay was immunoSEQ multiplex PCR, and TCRdb's table has in-frame clones only and misses some. Its table lists approximately 35,000 clones. Sequences were obtained from blood buffy coat. These TCRs come from a woman aged 18-70 years with a cervical HPV16 infection that either progressed to CIN3+ or cleared (not recorded which).

With regard to this clone: Coverage ceases 3 residues before the CDR3 finishes, and the germline J gene fills in the end. This sequence joins TRBV30 and TRBJ2-3, with 8 nucleotides matching TRBD2. CDR3 size: 14 residues. Germline trimming cut 6 bases from V and 2 bases from J; bases unmatched to any gene: 7. Looked up from germline, CDR1 is GTSNPN and CDR2 is SVGIG (reference sequence). Incomplete CDR3 DNA: TGTGCCTGTGGACTAGCCCCTAACACAGATACG. This encodes CACGLAPNTDT. Given in full, the CDR3 is CACGLAPNTDTQYF.

As concerns this clone: The CDR3 extends 3 residues past the end of the read, so its final part is completed from the germline J gene. The J gene is TRBJ2-1, the V gene TRBV23-1; D is possibly TRBD1 (5 bases). TRBV23-1 belongs to the ORF category, with a function that is uncertain. V was cut by 4 bases and J by 5 bases, with 9 bases left in between. The CDR3 totals 13 residues. The CDR3 sequence: CASSRSRDNEQFF. The sequenced CDR3 bases are TGCGCCAGCAGTCGGTCCAGGGACAATGAG.

Remarks on this clone: The DNA ends 3 residues before the CDR3 does, and the rest of the CDR3 is filled in from the germline J gene. The chain uses TRBV10-3 and TRBJ1-6; D possibly corresponds to TRBD1 (5 bases). The CDR3 is made up of 16 amino acids. Germline CDR1 reads ENHRY; CDR2 reads SYGVKD. The ends were cut back, 3 bases at V and 4 bases at J, with 13 bases in the middle. This chain's CDR3 is CAISDADRDYNSPLHF. CDR3 DNA (partial): TGTGCCATCAGTGATGCCGACAGAGATTATAATTCACCC.